This TCR beta chain came from a study of blood T cell repertoires in COVID-19. In the study overall: The samples span acute and convalescent COVID-19 from the United States, Italy and Spain.

This CDR3 is 14 amino acids long. Germline CDR1 reads SGHRS; CDR2 reads YFSETQ. Losses at the gene ends were 4 bases for V and 4 bases for J; bases not matched to a gene: 7. Individuals aged roughly 18 to 90 years were recruited from approximately 24 US areas. Cohorts were based on clinical histories the participants reported. The protocol was immunoSEQ multiplex PCR, while the TCRdb copy is restricted to in-frame clones and leaves out a portion. The table has about 290,000 clones, about 89% seen once. V gene TRBV5-1 combines with J gene TRBJ1-2, with 7 bases that match TRBD1. This receptor was identified in a woman aged 35 to 49 who had recovered from COVID-19. The sample taken for sequencing was PBMCs or T cells enriched from blood (not recorded which). The CDR3 sequence: CASSLGDRAYGYTF. The CDR3, as DNA: TGCGCCAGCAGCCTAGGGGACAGAGCCTATGGCTACACCTTC.